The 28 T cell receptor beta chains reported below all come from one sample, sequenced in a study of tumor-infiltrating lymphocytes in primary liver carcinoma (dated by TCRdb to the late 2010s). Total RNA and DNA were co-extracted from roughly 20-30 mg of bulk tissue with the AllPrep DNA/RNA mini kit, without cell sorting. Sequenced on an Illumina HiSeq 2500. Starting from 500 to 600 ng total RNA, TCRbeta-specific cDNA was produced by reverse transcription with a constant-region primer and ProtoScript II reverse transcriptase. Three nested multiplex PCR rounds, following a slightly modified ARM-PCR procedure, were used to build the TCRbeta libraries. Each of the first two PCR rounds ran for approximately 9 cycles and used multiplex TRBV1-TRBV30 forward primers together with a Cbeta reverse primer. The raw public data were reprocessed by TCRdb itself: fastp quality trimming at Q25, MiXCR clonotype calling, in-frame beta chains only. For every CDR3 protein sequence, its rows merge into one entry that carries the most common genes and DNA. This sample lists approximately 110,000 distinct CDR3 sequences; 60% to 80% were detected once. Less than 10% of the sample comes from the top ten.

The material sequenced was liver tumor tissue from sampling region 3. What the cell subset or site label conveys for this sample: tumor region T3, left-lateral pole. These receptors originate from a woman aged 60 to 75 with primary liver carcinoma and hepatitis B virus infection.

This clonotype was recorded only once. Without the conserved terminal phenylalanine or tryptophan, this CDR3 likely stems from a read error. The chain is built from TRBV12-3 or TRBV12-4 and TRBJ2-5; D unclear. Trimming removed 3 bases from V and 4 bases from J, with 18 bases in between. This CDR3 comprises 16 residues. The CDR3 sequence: CASSLWPRKNTETQYL. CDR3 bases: TGTGCCAGCAGTTTGTGGCCCCGGAAGAATACAGAGACCCAGTACTTA.

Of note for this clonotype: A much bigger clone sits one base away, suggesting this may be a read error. The CDR3 spells CASSLRGGSSTTYNEQIF. CDR3 coding DNA: TGTGCCAGCAGCTTACGGGGAGGGTCCTCGACTACTTACAATGAGCAGATCTTC. V is TRBV7-8 and J is TRBJ2-1, with TRBD2 matching over 7 bases. The germline CDR1 and CDR2 sequences are SGHVS and FQNEAQ. The CDR3 runs 18 residues.

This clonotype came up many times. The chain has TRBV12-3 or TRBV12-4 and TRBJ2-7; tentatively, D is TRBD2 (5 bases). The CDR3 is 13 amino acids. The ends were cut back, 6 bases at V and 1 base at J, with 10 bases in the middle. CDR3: CASRSSASYEQYF. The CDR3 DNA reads TGTGCCAGCAGGAGTAGCGCGTCCTACGAGCAGTACTTC.

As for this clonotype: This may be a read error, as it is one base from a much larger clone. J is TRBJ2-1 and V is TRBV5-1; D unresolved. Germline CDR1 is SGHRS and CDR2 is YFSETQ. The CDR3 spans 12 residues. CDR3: CASSLAYNERFF. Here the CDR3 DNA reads TGCGCCAGCAGCTTGGCCTACAATGAGCGGTTCTTC.

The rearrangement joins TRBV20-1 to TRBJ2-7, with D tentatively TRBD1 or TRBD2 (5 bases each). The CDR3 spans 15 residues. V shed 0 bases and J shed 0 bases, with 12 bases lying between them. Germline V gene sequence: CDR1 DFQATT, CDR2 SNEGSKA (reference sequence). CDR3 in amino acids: CSARDQGATSYEQYF. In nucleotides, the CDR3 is TGCAGTGCTAGAGATCAGGGAGCGACCTCCTACGAGCAGTACTTC.

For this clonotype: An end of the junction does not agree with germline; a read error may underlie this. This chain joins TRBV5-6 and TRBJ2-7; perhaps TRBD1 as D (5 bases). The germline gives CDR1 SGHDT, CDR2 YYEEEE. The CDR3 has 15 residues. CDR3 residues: CASRLVDTNTYEQYF. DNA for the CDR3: TGTGCCAGCAGATTGGTGGACACGAATACTTACGAGCAGTACTTC.

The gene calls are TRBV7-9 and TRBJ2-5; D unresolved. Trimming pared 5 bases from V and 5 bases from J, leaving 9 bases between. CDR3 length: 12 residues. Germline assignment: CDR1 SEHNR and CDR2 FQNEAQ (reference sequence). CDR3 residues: CASSLWMETQYF. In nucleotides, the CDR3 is TGTGCCAGCAGCCTGTGGATGGAGACCCAGTACTTC.

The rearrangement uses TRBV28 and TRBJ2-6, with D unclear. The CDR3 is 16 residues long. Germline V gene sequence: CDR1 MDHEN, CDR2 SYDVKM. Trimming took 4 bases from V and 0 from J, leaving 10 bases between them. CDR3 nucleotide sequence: TGTGCCAGCAGTTCCCGGGTCCGCTCTGGGGCCAACGTCCTGACTTTC. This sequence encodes CASSSRVRSGANVLTF.

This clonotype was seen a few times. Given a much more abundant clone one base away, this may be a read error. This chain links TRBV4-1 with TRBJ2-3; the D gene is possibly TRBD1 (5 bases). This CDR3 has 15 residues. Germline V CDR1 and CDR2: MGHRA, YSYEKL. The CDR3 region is CTSRLEGHPTDTQYF. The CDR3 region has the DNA TGCACCAGCAGACTTGAAGGACACCCCACAGATACGCAGTATTTT.

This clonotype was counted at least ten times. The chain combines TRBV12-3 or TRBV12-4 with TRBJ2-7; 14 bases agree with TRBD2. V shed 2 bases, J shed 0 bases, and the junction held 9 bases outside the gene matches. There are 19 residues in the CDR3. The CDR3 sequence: CASSLTPGLAGEFSYEQYF. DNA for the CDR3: TGTGCCAGCAGTTTAACGCCGGGACTAGCGGGAGAATTCTCCTACGAGCAGTACTTC.

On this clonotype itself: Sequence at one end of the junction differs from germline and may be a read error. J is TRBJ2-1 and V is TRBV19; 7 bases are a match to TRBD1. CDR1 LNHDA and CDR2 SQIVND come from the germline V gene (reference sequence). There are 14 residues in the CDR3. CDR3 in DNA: TGTGCCAGTAGTATAGGGACAGGCTACAATGAGCAATTCTTC. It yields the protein CASSIGTGYNEQFF.

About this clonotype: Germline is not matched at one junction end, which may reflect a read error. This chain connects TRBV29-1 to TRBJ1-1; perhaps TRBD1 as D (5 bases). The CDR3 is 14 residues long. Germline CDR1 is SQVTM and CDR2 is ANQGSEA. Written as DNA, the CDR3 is TGCAGCTTTCTGTTGACCGACACCCAAGGGGAAGCTTCATTT. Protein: CSFLLTDTQGEASF.

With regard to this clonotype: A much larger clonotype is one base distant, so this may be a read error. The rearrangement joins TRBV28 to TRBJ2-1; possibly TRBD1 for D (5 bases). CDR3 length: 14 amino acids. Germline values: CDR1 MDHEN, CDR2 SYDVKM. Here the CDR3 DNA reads TGTGCCACCCTGCAGGGCAGGAACTACAATGAGCGGTTCTTC. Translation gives CATLQGRNYNERFF. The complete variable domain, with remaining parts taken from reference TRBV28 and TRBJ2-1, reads DVKVTQSSRYLVKRTGEKVFLECVQDMDHENMFWYRQDPGLGLRLIYFSYDVKMKEKGDIPEGYSVSREKKERFSLILESASTNQTSMYLCATLQGRNYNERFFGPGTRLTVL.

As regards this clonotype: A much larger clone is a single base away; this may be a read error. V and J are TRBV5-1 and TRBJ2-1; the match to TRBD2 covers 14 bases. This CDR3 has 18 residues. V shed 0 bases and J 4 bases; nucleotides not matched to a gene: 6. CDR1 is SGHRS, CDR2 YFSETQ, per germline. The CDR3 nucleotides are TGCGCCAGCAGCTTGGAGACTAGCGGGAGGGCCCTATACAATGAGCAGTTCTTC. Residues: CASSLETSGRALYNEQFF. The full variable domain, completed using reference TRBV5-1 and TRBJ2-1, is KAGVTQTPRYLIKTRGQQVTLSCSPISGHRSVSWYQQTPGQGLQFLFEYFSETQRNKGNFPGRFSGRQFSNSRSEMNVSTLELGDSALYLCASSLETSGRALYNEQFFGPGTRLTVL.

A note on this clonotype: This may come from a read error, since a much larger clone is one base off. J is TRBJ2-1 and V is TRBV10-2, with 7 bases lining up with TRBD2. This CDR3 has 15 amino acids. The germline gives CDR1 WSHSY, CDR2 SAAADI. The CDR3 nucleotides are TGCGCCAGCAGTGATAGGCGGGAGCTGTACAATAAGCAGTTCTTC. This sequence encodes CASSDRRELYNKQFF.

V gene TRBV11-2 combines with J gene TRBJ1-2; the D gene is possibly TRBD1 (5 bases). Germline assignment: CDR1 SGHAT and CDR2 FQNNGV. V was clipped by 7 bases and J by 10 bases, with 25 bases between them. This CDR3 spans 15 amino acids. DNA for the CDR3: TGTGCCAGCACACGATCGTGGGGGGGAGGCAGTGACTACACCTTC. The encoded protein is CASTRSWGGGSDYTF.

The CDR3 region has the DNA TGTGCCAGTAGACGGGACGGCCGCACAGATACGCAGTATTTT. Protein product: CASRRDGRTDTQYF. The chain couples TRBV19 to TRBJ2-3; either TRBD1 or TRBD2 may fit D (5 bases each). Germline V gives CDR1 LNHDA, CDR2 SQIVND (reference sequence). CDR3 length equals 14 residues. Trimming pared 6 bases from V and 1 base from J, leaving 11 bases between.

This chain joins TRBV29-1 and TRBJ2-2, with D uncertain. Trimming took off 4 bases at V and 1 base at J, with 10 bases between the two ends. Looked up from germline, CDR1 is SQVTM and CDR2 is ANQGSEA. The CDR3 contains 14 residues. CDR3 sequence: CSVGKLENTGELFF. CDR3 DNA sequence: TGCAGCGTTGGTAAACTGGAGAACACCGGGGAGCTGTTTTTT.

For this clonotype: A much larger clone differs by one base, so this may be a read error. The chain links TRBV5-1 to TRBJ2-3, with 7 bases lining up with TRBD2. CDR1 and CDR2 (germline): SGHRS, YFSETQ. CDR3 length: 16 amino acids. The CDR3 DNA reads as TGCGCCAGCTGCTTGTTGGCGGGAGCCGTCCCAGATACGCAGTATTTT. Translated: CASCLLAGAVPDTQYF.

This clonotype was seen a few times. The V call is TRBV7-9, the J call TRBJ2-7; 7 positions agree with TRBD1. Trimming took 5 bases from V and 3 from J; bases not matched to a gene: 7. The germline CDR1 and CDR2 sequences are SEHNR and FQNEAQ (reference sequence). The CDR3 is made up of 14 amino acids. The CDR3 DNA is TGTGCCAGCAGCCATAGTCAGGGGGACTACGAGCAGTACTTC. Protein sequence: CASSHSQGDYEQYF.

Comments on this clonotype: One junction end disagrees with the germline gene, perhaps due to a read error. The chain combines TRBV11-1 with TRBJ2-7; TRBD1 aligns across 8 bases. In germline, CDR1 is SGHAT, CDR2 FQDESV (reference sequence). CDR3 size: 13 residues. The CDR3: CASSSDREDEQYF. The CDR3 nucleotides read TGTGCCAGCAGCTCGGACAGGGAGGACGAACAGTACTTC.

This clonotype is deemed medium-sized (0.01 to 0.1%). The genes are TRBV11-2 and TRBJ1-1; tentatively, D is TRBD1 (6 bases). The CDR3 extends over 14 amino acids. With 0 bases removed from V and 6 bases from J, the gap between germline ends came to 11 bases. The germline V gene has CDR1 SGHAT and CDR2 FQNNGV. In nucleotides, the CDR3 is TGTGCCAGCAGCTTAGAGCAGGGGAGGGCTGAAGCTTTCTTT. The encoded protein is CASSLEQGRAEAFF.

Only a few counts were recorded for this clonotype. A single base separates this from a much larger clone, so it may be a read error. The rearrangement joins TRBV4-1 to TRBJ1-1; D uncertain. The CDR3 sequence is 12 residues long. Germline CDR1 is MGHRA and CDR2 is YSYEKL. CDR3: CTSSQVGIEAFF. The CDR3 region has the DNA TGCACCAGCAGCCAAGTAGGGATTGAAGCTTTCTTT.

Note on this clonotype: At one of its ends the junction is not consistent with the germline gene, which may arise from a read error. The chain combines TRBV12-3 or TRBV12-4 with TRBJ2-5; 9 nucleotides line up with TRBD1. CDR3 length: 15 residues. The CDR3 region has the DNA TGCGCCAACAGTAAAACAGGGGGCCGGGAAGAGACCCAGTACTTC. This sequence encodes CANSKTGGREETQYF.

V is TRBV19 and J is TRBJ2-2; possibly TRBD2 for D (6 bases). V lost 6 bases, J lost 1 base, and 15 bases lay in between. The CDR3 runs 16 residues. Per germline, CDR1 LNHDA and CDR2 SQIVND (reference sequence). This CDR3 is CASRRACGVNTGELFF. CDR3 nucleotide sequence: TGTGCCAGTAGGAGGGCTTGCGGGGTGAACACCGGGGAGCTGTTTTTT.

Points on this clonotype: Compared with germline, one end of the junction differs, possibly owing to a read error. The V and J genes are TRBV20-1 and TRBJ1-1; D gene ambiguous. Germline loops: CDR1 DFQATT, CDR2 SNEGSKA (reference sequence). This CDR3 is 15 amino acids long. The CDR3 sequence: CSARDGGAGYTEASF. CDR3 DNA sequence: TGCAGTGCTAGAGATGGTGGAGCCGGCTACACTGAAGCTTCCTTT.

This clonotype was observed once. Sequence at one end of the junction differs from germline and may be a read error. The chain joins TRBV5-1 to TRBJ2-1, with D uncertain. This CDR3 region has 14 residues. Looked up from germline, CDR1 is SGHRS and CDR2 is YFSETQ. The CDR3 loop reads CVSSLGGTYNEQFF. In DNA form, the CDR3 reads TGCGTCAGCAGCTTGGGCGGCACCTACAATGAGCAGTTCTTC.

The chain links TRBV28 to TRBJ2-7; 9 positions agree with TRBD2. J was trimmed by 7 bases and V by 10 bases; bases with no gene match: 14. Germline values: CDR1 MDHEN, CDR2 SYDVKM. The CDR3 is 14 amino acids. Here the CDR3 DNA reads TGTGCCAACCCAGGGCTAGCGGGATCGGGAGAGCAGTACTTC. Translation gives CANPGLAGSGEQYF.